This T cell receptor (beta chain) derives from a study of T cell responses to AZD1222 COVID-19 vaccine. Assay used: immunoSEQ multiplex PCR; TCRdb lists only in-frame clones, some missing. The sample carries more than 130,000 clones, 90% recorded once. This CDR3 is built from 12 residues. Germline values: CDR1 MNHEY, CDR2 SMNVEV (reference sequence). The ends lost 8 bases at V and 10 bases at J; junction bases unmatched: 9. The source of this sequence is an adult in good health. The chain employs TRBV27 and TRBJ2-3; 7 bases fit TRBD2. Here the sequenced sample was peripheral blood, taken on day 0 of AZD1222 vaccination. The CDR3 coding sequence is TGTGCCAGCGGCCCGGGGACTACCTCGCAGTATTTT. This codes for CASGPGTTSQYF.